A selection of T cell receptor beta chains follows, all from one sample in a study of shared clonotypes between healthy human individuals. Here immunoSEQ multiplex PCR was the method, and the copy in TCRdb shows in-frame clones only, minus some. Of 2 million to 2.5 million clones listed, around 95% are singletons. The sample was naive CD4+ T cells sorted from blood. All receptors derive from a man younger than 35 in good health. Each CDR3 is given with its conserved first and last residue. The order of the fields is D gene, J gene, clone size, V gene, CDR3 protein, CDR3 DNA. D genes are given only for firm matches. The listing skips clone size in some rows; elsewhere it reads once, few, many or a size class.

TRBD1,TRBJ1-1,once,TRBV7-6,CASSSGTGTATEAFF,TGTGCCAGCAGCTCCGGGACAGGGACGGCCACTGAAGCTTTCTTT
NA,TRBJ1-4,NA,TRBV5-4,CASSFGAREKLFF,TGTGCCAGCAGCTTCGGGGCCCGAGAAAAACTGTTTTTT
NA,TRBJ1-2,NA,TRBV5-1,CASSLGVQGRSGYTF,TGCGCCAGCAGCTTGGGGGTTCAGGGGCGGTCTGGCTACACCTTC
TRBD1,TRBJ2-3,NA,TRBV6-5,CASRDRGGSDTQYF,TGTGCCAGCAGGGACAGGGGTGGGTCAGATACGCAGTATTTT
NA,TRBJ1-2,NA,TRBV5-1,CASSGDGGVGYGYTF,TGCGCCAGCAGCGGGGATGGAGGGGTAGGGTATGGCTACACCTTC
TRBD2,TRBJ2-3,NA,TRBV6-1,CATRTGRAGTDTQYF,TGTGCCACACGCACCGGGAGGGCCGGCACAGATACGCAGTATTTT
TRBD1,TRBJ2-7,NA,TRBV18,CASSPGTGGREQYF,TGTGCCAGCTCACCAGGGACAGGAGGGAGAGAGCAGTACTTC
TRBD2,TRBJ2-3,NA,TRBV7-2,CASSPRTSGSRTDTQYF,TGTGCCAGCAGCCCCCGGACTAGCGGGTCTCGCACAGATACGCAGTATTTT
NA,TRBJ2-7,NA,TRBV6-5,CASSNPHYEQYF,TGTGCCAGCAGTAACCCACACTACGAGCAGTACTTC
TRBD1,TRBJ1-5,NA,TRBV6-6,CASRGQGGGQPQHF,TGTGCCAGCAGGGGACAGGGGGGAGGTCAGCCCCAGCATTTT
TRBD1,TRBJ1-6,NA,TRBV27,CASSLGQGRTPLHF,TGTGCCAGCAGTCTAGGACAGGGCAGGACACCCCTCCACTTT
NA,TRBJ1-2,NA,TRBV30,CAWVESLGFNGYTF,TGTGCCTGGGTGGAGTCACTGGGATTCAATGGCTACACCTTC
NA,TRBJ1-1,once,TRBV11-2,CASSYEGPLNTEAFF,TGTGCCAGCAGCTACGAGGGTCCCCTCAACACTGAAGCTTTCTTT
NA,TRBJ1-5,NA,TRBV7-9,CASSWETSNQPQHF,TGTGCCAGCAGCTGGGAGACTAGCAATCAGCCCCAGCATTTT
NA,TRBJ1-2,NA,TRBV9,CASSVDRGGYGYTF,TGTGCCAGCAGTGTAGACAGAGGGGGGTATGGCTACACCTTC
TRBD2,TRBJ2-2,NA,TRBV7-2,CASSLVAGTTGELFF,TGTGCCAGCAGCTTAGTAGCGGGAACAACCGGGGAGCTGTTTTTT
NA,TRBJ1-5,NA,TRBV10-1,CASSGDSNQPQHF,TGCGCCAGCAGTGGGGACAGCAATCAGCCCCAGCATTTT
TRBD2,TRBJ2-1,once,TRBV7-9,CASSHLAGGPDEQFF,TGTGCCAGCAGCCACCTCGCGGGAGGGCCCGATGAGCAGTTCTTC
NA,TRBJ1-1,NA,TRBV28,CASSLGRMNTEAFF,TGTGCCAGCAGTCTCGGACGGATGAACACTGAAGCTTTCTTT
NA,TRBJ2-1,NA,TRBV30,CAWSATGTSNEQFF,TGTGCCTGGAGTGCCACCGGGACTTCCAATGAGCAGTTCTTC
NA,TRBJ2-3,NA,TRBV5-4,CASSLAAHLSTDTQYF,TGTGCCAGCAGCTTGGCCGCTCACCTAAGCACAGATACGCAGTATTTT
TRBD1,TRBJ2-3,NA,TRBV19,CASQQGVGTDTQYF,TGTGCCAGTCAACAGGGGGTAGGTACAGATACGCAGTATTTT
TRBD1,TRBJ2-7,NA,TRBV10-3,CAISVKGAIYEQYF,TGTGCCATCAGTGTGAAGGGGGCGATCTACGAGCAGTACTTC
TRBD1,TRBJ1-3,NA,TRBV5-4,CASSPGTGTLSVGNTIYF,TGTGCCAGCAGCCCCGGGACAGGGACCTTGTCAGTCGGAAACACCATATATTTT
NA,TRBJ2-4,NA,TRBV6-5,CASSDGKAKNIQYF,TGTGCCAGCAGTGATGGGAAAGCCAAAAACATTCAGTACTTC
NA,TRBJ2-5,NA,TRBV5-1,CASSLSQETQYF,TGCGCCAGCAGCCTCTCGCAAGAGACCCAGTACTTC
TRBD1,TRBJ1-1,NA,TRBV7-9,CASSLAGQGTEAFF,TGTGCCAGCAGCTTAGCGGGACAGGGCACTGAAGCTTTCTTT
NA,TRBJ2-1,NA,TRBV5-6,CASSPDRFKQFF,TGTGCCAGCAGCCCGGACAGATTTAAGCAGTTCTTC
TRBD1,TRBJ2-6,NA,TRBV11-2,CASSLDRAGANVLTF,TGTGCCAGCAGCCTTGACAGGGCTGGGGCCAACGTCCTGACTTTC
TRBD1,TRBJ1-1,NA,TRBV30,CAWSEIDRDATEAFF,TGTGCCTGGAGTGAAATTGACAGGGATGCAACTGAAGCTTTCTTT
TRBD2,TRBJ2-2,NA,TRBV30,CAWSRGGVTGELFF,TGTGCCTGGAGCCGCGGGGGGGTCACCGGGGAGCTGTTTTTT
TRBD1,TRBJ2-7,NA,TRBV19,CARLTGVRSEQYF,TGTGCCAGGCTGACAGGGGTGAGATCGGAGCAGTACTTC
TRBD1,TRBJ2-7,NA,TRBV18,CASSPGQGNEQYF,TGTGCCAGCTCACCGGGACAGGGGAATGAGCAGTACTTC
TRBD2,TRBJ2-3,NA,TRBV5-1,CASSSLAGSTDTQYF,TGCGCCAGCAGCTCCCTAGCGGGTAGCACAGATACGCAGTATTTT
NA,TRBJ2-3,NA,TRBV7-6,CASSVERADTQYF,TGTGCCAGCAGCGTAGAGCGTGCAGATACGCAGTATTTT
NA,TRBJ2-6,once,TRBV7-9,CASSLSRGTGTGANVLTF,TGTGCCAGCAGCTTATCTCGGGGAACAGGGACTGGGGCCAACGTCCTGACTTTC
NA,TRBJ1-1,few,TRBV7-2,CASSLGRRPMGAFF,TGTGCCAGCAGCTTAGGGAGGAGACCGATGGGAGCTTTCTTT
NA,TRBJ1-5,NA,TRBV6-5,CASSYRANQPQHF,TGTGCCAGCAGTTACAGGGCAAACCAGCCCCAGCATTTT
NA,TRBJ1-6,NA,TRBV7-8,CASSSGANSPLHF,TGTGCCAGCAGCTCCGGGGCTAATTCACCCCTCCACTTT
NA,TRBJ1-2,NA,TRBV2,CASRAPGLLYGYTF,TGTGCCAGCCGGGCCCCGGGACTGCTTTATGGCTACACCTTC
NA,TRBJ2-3,NA,TRBV7-2,CASRFAGVTDTQYF,TGTGCCAGCAGATTCGCCGGGGTGACAGATACGCAGTATTTT
NA,TRBJ1-4,NA,TRBV9,CASSVAEGSVDYEKLFF,TGTGCCAGCAGCGTAGCGGAGGGGAGCGTTGACTATGAAAAACTGTTTTTT
TRBD1,TRBJ1-4,NA,TRBV28,CASSLPPRDRGNEKLFF,TGTGCCAGCAGTTTACCCCCTAGGGACAGGGGCAATGAAAAACTGTTTTTT
NA,TRBJ1-1,NA,TRBV10-3,CAIRGGQGKLAFF,TGTGCCATCAGGGGAGGGCAGGGAAAATTAGCTTTCTTT
TRBD2,TRBJ2-3,NA,TRBV7-2,CASSFLRGATDTQYF,TGTGCCAGCAGCTTCTTGCGGGGGGCCACAGATACGCAGTATTTT
TRBD1,TRBJ1-2,NA,TRBV28,CASSFPLQGQSYGYTF,TGTGCCAGCAGTTTTCCGCTACAGGGGCAATCCTATGGCTACACCTTC
NA,TRBJ1-1,NA,TRBV6-1,CASSEATGRGLEAFF,TGTGCCAGCAGTGAAGCGACAGGCAGAGGTCTGGAAGCTTTCTTT
NA,TRBJ1-2,NA,TRBV28,CASSLTQNWGYTF,TGTGCCAGCAGTTTAACCCAGAACTGGGGCTACACCTTC
TRBD2,TRBJ2-5,NA,TRBV29-1,CSVEDRLARETQYF,TGCAGCGTTGAAGATCGACTAGCGAGAGAGACCCAGTACTTC
TRBD1,TRBJ1-2,NA,TRBV18,CASSPSVPGQGAKDGYTF,TGTGCCAGCTCACCTTCCGTTCCGGGACAGGGGGCAAAGGATGGCTACACCTTC
TRBD1,TRBJ1-4,NA,TRBV29-1,CSVTGAAREKLFF,TGCAGCGTGACAGGGGCCGCTCGGGAAAAACTGTTTTTT
TRBD1,TRBJ1-4,NA,TRBV7-9,CASSRGHRGDKLFF,TGTGCCAGCAGCCGTGGGCACAGGGGCGACAAACTGTTTTTT
NA,TRBJ2-3,once,TRBV30,CARSGADTQYF,TGTGCCCGGAGCGGCGCAGATACGCAGTATTTT
NA,TRBJ2-1,NA,TRBV11-2,CASSYFGRGDEQFF,TGTGCCAGCAGCTATTTCGGGCGGGGCGATGAGCAGTTCTTC
NA,TRBJ2-3,NA,TRBV7-9,CASSPLGGDTQYF,TGTGCCAGCAGCCCCTTAGGGGGGGATACGCAGTATTTT
TRBD2,TRBJ2-4,NA,TRBV7-9,CASSLGREAKNIQYF,TGTGCCAGCAGCTTAGGGCGGGAGGCTAAAAACATTCAGTACTTC
TRBD2,TRBJ2-1,NA,TRBV19,CATKAGLAGLEEQFF,TGTGCCACCAAAGCCGGACTAGCGGGGTTAGAGGAGCAGTTCTTC
NA,TRBJ2-7,NA,TRBV27,CASSLRGGGRDEQYF,TGTGCCAGCAGTTTACGGGGAGGAGGGCGAGACGAGCAGTACTTC
TRBD2,TRBJ2-7,NA,TRBV6-5,CASSYSSGRVRQYF,TGTGCCAGCAGTTACTCTAGCGGGAGGGTTCGGCAGTACTTC
TRBD1,TRBJ2-7,NA,TRBV6-5,CASSYSNGQGAVQYF,TGTGCCAGCAGTTACTCGAACGGACAGGGGGCTGTGCAGTACTTC